These T cell receptor beta chains were read from a single sample in a study of T cell changes during pregnancy in multiple sclerosis. The method was immunoSEQ multiplex PCR; TCRdb's version includes in-frame clones alone and lacks a portion of them. The data contain some 77,000 clones, about 92% of them singletons. The input for sequencing was peripheral blood, taken in the second trimester of pregnancy. The receptors shown here come from a female donor in good health, enrolled as a control in a pregnancy study. CDR3s include the opening cysteine and the closing phenylalanine or tryptophan. The order of the fields is V gene, D gene, clone size, J gene, CDR3 DNA, CDR3 protein. A D gene is named only where the DNA matches it firmly. Size tells how often a clone was seen (once, few, many) or the class of an expanded clone, and some rows leave it out.

TRBV9,-,-,TRBJ1-3,TGTGCCAGCAGCGTGGGATACAGGGACTCTGGAAACACCATATATTTT,CASSVGYRDSGNTIYF
TRBV19,-,few,TRBJ1-1,TGTGCCGCCGGAAGTGGTAGCGGAGCTTTCTTT,CAAGSGSGAFF
TRBV9,-,-,TRBJ2-1,TGTGCCAGCAGCGCCGCTCGATTTTCGGGATACAATGAGCAGTTCTTC,CASSAARFSGYNEQFF
TRBV2,-,-,TRBJ1-2,TGTGCCAGCAGGGAGGCCGGTGTCACCTATGGCTACACCTTC,CASREAGVTYGYTF
TRBV5-4,-,-,TRBJ2-6,TGTGCCAGCAGCTTGTTGGGAGGGGGATCCTCTGGGGCCAACGTCCTGACTTTC,CASSLLGGGSSGANVLTF
TRBV4-2,TRBD2,-,TRBJ2-3,TGTGCCAGCAGCACCCGTCTACTAGCGGGGGGGACAGATACGCAGTATTTT,CASSTRLLAGGTDTQYF
TRBV7-9,TRBD1,-,TRBJ2-1,TGTGCCAGCAGCACGGACAGGCCGTGGGAGCAGTTCTTC,CASSTDRPWEQFF
TRBV5-6,TRBD1,-,TRBJ1-2,TGTGCCAGCAGCTTGGTACAGGGGAGGGGCTACACCTTC,CASSLVQGRGYTF
TRBV19,-,-,TRBJ1-1,TGTGCCAGTAGTATCCAGGTGGGTGCTACTGAAGCTTTCTTT,CASSIQVGATEAFF
TRBV7-2,-,once,TRBJ2-7,TGTGCCAGCAGCTTAGGAAGAACAGGGCCTCCGATCTTC,CASSLGRTGPPIF
TRBV7-8,-,-,TRBJ1-3,TGTGCCAGCAGCACCCAGGGACTCGCCGCCCGAAACACCATATATTTT,CASSTQGLAARNTIYF
TRBV27,-,-,TRBJ1-1,TGTGCCAGCAGCCGGGGGGGGTACACTGAAGCTTTCTTT,CASSRGGYTEAFF
TRBV7-9,TRBD1,many,TRBJ1-1,TGTGCCAGCAGCTTACCCTTTGGACAGGGGGCGACTGGCACTGAAGCTTTCTTT,CASSLPFGQGATGTEAFF
TRBV27,TRBD1,-,TRBJ2-2,TGTGCCAGCGGCCGACAGGGACAACCGCTGTTTTTT,CASGRQGQPLFF
TRBV6-5,-,-,TRBJ2-2,TGTGCCAGCAGCTCCCGCGGTACGAACACCGGGGAGCTGTTTTTT,CASSSRGTNTGELFF
TRBV9,-,-,TRBJ2-7,TGTGCCAGCAGCTCACAGGGTGGAAGCTACGAGCAGTACTTC,CASSSQGGSYEQYF
TRBV7-6,TRBD2,-,TRBJ2-1,TGTGCCAGCAGCCGGACCGCTCTAGCGGACAATGAGCAGTTCTTC,CASSRTALADNEQFF
TRBV18,-,-,TRBJ2-3,TGTGCCAGCTCACCACTTTTAACAGATACGCAGTATTTT,CASSPLLTDTQYF
TRBV7-2,TRBD2,-,TRBJ2-3,TGTGCCAGCAGCCGGGGGGGGTTGACAGATACGCAGTATTTT,CASSRGGLTDTQYF
TRBV6-6,-,-,TRBJ2-1,TGTGCCAGCAGTCTCCAGGACTATCCTGAGCAGTTCTTC,CASSLQDYPEQFF
TRBV7-9,-,-,TRBJ2-2,TGTGCCAGCAGCCCTGGACAGGGAGGGACCGGGGAGCTGTTTTTT,CASSPGQGGTGELFF
TRBV4-3,-,-,TRBJ2-2,TGCGCCAGCAGCCAGGTGAATAGAGGGGAGCTGTTTTTT,CASSQVNRGELFF
TRBV6-4,TRBD2,-,TRBJ2-3,TGTGCCAGCAGAAGACTAGCGGGGGGCACAGATACGCAGTATTTT,CASRRLAGGTDTQYF
TRBV28,TRBD2,-,TRBJ2-1,TGTGCCAGCAGCTCCAGCCGACGGGGACTAGCGGGGAACAATGAGCAGTTCTTC,CASSSSRRGLAGNNEQFF
TRBV4-3,TRBD1,-,TRBJ1-1,TGCGCCAGCAGCCAAGATCGGGGACAGGGGAACACTGAAGCTTTCTTT,CASSQDRGQGNTEAFF
TRBV2,-,-,TRBJ1-3,TGTGCCAGCAGTCGTGACAGTGCTGGAAACACCATATATTTT,CASSRDSAGNTIYF
TRBV7-2,TRBD1,-,TRBJ2-7,TGTGCCAGCAGCTTAGGAGGGGGCGTCGAGCAGTACTTC,CASSLGGGVEQYF
TRBV7-6,TRBD1,-,TRBJ1-2,TGTGCCAGCAGCCCACTGACAGGGGGCGCGGGCTATGGCTACACCTTC,CASSPLTGGAGYGYTF
TRBV18,TRBD2,-,TRBJ2-5,TGTGCCAGCTCGCCGACTAGCGGGGGACAAGAGACCCAGTACTTC,CASSPTSGGQETQYF
TRBV7-3,-,-,TRBJ1-2,TGTGCCAGCAGCTTACAAGGGGCGCAGGGTGGCTACACCTTC,CASSLQGAQGGYTF
TRBV9,TRBD1,-,TRBJ2-7,TGTGCCAGCAGCCCACACGGGACAGGGGCGACCTACGAGCAGTACTTC,CASSPHGTGATYEQYF
TRBV4-2,TRBD2,-,TRBJ2-2,TGTGCCAGCAGCCAAGATCGGGCGGGGGGCCTGCCCGGGGAGCTGTTTTTT,CASSQDRAGGLPGELFF
TRBV9,TRBD2,-,TRBJ2-7,TGTGCCAGCAGCGCCGGACTAGTGGCCTCCTACGAGCAGTACTTC,CASSAGLVASYEQYF
TRBV28,-,-,TRBJ2-7,TGTGCCAGCAGTTTTCGCAGGCAGGGTAGCTACGAGCAGTACTTC,CASSFRRQGSYEQYF
TRBV4-3,TRBD1,-,TRBJ2-5,TGCGCCAGCAGCCCCCGGACAGGGGATTTTCGAGAGACCCAGTACTTC,CASSPRTGDFRETQYF